This T cell receptor (beta chain) stems from a study of shared clonotypes between healthy human individuals. Looked up from germline, CDR1 is SSHAT and CDR2 is FNYEAQ (reference sequence). The CDR3 is 17 amino acids. Worth noting for this clone: One end of the junction does not line up with germline, which may come from a read error.

The method was immunoSEQ multiplex PCR; TCRdb's version includes in-frame clones alone and lacks a portion of them. This sample yields around 1.5 million clones, of which approximately 98% are seen a single time; 0.4% to 0.55% belongs to the top ten. Material: naive CD4+ T cells sorted from blood. Subset specified: CD45RA+ positively selected. This TCR came from a man aged 25 to 40 in good health. The J gene is TRBJ2-3, the V gene TRBV7-7; 8 nucleotides match TRBD2. This CDR3 reads CASSPGGTFESTDTQYF. The CDR3 DNA sequence: TGTGCTAGCAGCCCGGGGGGGACCTTCGAAAGCACAGATACGCAGTATTTT.